Detailed here is one T cell receptor beta chain. Some clones are missing from TCRdb's copy, which holds only in-frame ones; the method was immunoSEQ multiplex PCR. The sample lists some 340,000 clones; 90% to 95% were seen once. The source of the sample is a study of blood T cell repertoires in COVID-19. V dropped 3 bases and J dropped 2 bases, with 17 bases sitting between them. The CDR3 spans 18 residues. Germline values: CDR1 LNHDA, CDR2 SQIVND (reference sequence). This clonotype was sampled from a woman aged 25-40 years who had been exposed to COVID-19. The specimen was PBMCs or T cells enriched from blood (not recorded which). The genes are TRBV19 and TRBJ1-6; tentatively, D is TRBD1 (5 bases). This CDR3 is CASSMLPSGGTYNSPLHF. For the CDR3, the DNA is TGTGCCAGTAGTATGCTACCCTCGGGGGGGACCTATAATTCACCCCTCCACTTT. The full variable domain, rest sourced from reference TRBV19 and TRBJ1-6, is DGGITQSPKYLFRKEGQNVTLSCEQNLNHDAMYWYRQDPGQGLRLIYYSQIVNDFQKGDIAEGYSVSREKKESFPLTVTSAQKNPTAFYLCASSMLPSGGTYNSPLHFGNGTRLTVT.